Sequencing of this T cell receptor beta chain was carried out in a study of cytotoxic CD8 clonotypes in ibrutinib-treated CLL. This clone was found once. TCRdb's table, derived via immunoSEQ multiplex PCR, lists solely in-frame clones and lacks some. This table holds about 160,000 clones, over 65% found once. The clonotype originates from a human donor with chronic lymphocytic leukemia. The sample consisted of PBMCs, taken after 12 months of ibrutinib treatment.

The CDR3 bases are TGTGCCAGCAGCGTCTCACGGACATTTGGCGAAGCTTTCTTT. Amino acids: CASSVSRTFGEAFF. The rearrangement links TRBV9 to TRBJ1-1, with TRBD1 as a possible D gene (5 bases). The CDR3 totals 14 residues. Germline V gene sequence: CDR1 SGDLS, CDR2 YYNGEE. Trimming removed 2 bases from V and 8 bases from J, with 16 bases in between.